These 26 T cell receptor beta chains were sequenced from one sample in a study of T cell responses to AZD1222 COVID-19 vaccine. Repertoires were generated with immunoSEQ multiplex PCR, while TCRdb's copy carries only in-frame clones and drops some. The sample gives approximately 100,000 clones, about 82% of which show up once; approximately 1.5% is in the top ten. The sequencing used peripheral blood, collected on day 0 of AZD1222 vaccination. Receptor source: an adult in good health.

This chain joins TRBV5-1 and TRBJ2-1; 15 nucleotides align to TRBD2. Unmatched junction bases numbered 6, after V lost 3 bases and J lost 8 bases. The CDR3 sequence is 16 residues long. Germline V gene lookup returns CDR1 SGHRS and CDR2 YFSETQ. In DNA form, the CDR3 reads TGCGCCAGCAGCTCCGGACTAGCGGGAGGGGTCGATGAGCAGTTCTTC. Protein product: CASSSGLAGGVDEQFF.

The chain combines TRBV5-4 with TRBJ1-1; D gene unclear. The CDR3 sequence is 15 residues long. V lost 0 bases and J 0 bases, leaving 9 bases between the germline ends. From germline, CDR1 is SGHNT and CDR2 YYREEE (reference sequence). CDR3 in amino acids: CASSLVGIMNTEAFF. CDR3 nucleotides: TGTGCCAGCAGCTTGGTGGGTATCATGAACACTGAAGCTTTCTTT.

The chain couples TRBV4-2 to TRBJ2-2; the match to TRBD2 covers 10 bases. The germline V gene has CDR1 LGHNA and CDR2 YNFKEQ. The CDR3 is 18 residues long. Germline trimming cut 0 bases from V and 3 bases from J; bases unmatched to any gene: 7. CDR3 nucleotides: TGTGCCAGCAGCCAAGATGGGGGAGCGGGAGGGGACACCGGGGAGCTGTTTTTT. Encoded protein: CASSQDGGAGGDTGELFF.

The rearrangement links TRBV7-9 to TRBJ2-2, with 10 bases lining up with TRBD1. Germline CDR1 and CDR2: SEHNR and FQNEAQ (reference sequence). The CDR3 length is 18 residues. The V segment lost 4 bases and the J segment 7 bases; nucleotides outside the gene matches: 15. The CDR3 loop reads CASSYDRGRENLVGELFF. In DNA, the CDR3 is TGTGCCAGCAGCTACGACAGGGGGCGCGAAAATCTGGTCGGGGAGCTGTTTTTT. Full variable domain (remainder filled in from reference TRBV7-9 and TRBJ2-2): DTGVSQNPRHKITKRGQNVTFRCDPISEHNRLYWYRQTLGQGPEFLTYFQNEAQLEKSRLLSDRFSAERPKGSFSTLEIQRTEQGDSAMYLCASSYDRGRENLVGELFFGEGSRLTVL.

The rearrangement links TRBV18 to TRBJ2-5; D is uncertain. Trimming cost V 1 base and J 1 base, with 13 bases left between them. This CDR3 comprises 16 residues. Per germline, CDR1 KGHSH and CDR2 LQKENI. As DNA, the CDR3 is TGTGCCAGCTCACCACTATCTCTGGGTCCCCAAGAGACCCAGTACTTC. Translating it yields CASSPLSLGPQETQYF.

This rearrangement joins TRBV6-5 to TRBJ2-6; no reliable D call. This CDR3 comprises 15 residues. V was shortened by 6 bases and J by 0 bases, with 9 bases between the two germline ends. Germline V gene lookup returns CDR1 MNHEY and CDR2 SVGAGI. The CDR3 is CASSHRDSGANVLTF. Here the CDR3 DNA reads TGTGCCAGCAGCCACCGAGACTCTGGGGCCAACGTCCTGACTTTC.

The chain couples TRBV5-4 to TRBJ2-1; 9 bases map to TRBD2. Germline loops: CDR1 SGHNT, CDR2 YYREEE (reference sequence). This CDR3 is 14 amino acids long. Trimming took 3 bases from V and 7 from J; bases not matched to a gene: 5. The CDR3 sequence is CASSSGTSHNEQFF. The CDR3 region has the DNA TGTGCCAGCAGCTCCGGGACTAGCCATAATGAGCAGTTCTTC. The whole variable domain, remainder taken from reference TRBV5-4 and TRBJ2-1, is ETGVTQSPTHLIKTRGQQVTLRCSSQSGHNTVSWYQQALGQGPQFIFQYYREEENGRGNFPPRFSGLQFPNYSSELNVNALELDDSALYLCASSSGTSHNEQFFGPGTRLTVL.

The gene calls are TRBV28 and TRBJ1-3, with TRBD1 as a possible D gene (6 bases). This CDR3 comprises 14 residues. CDR1 and CDR2 (germline): MDHEN, SYDVKM. The V and J ends lost 5 bases and 4 bases respectively, with 12 bases between them. The CDR3 sequence is CASSPVTGGNTIYF. The CDR3 nucleotides read TGTGCCAGCAGTCCAGTGACAGGCGGAAACACCATATATTTT.

The rearrangement uses TRBV19 and TRBJ2-3; 9 bases are shared with TRBD2. The germline CDR1 and CDR2 sequences are LNHDA and SQIVND (reference sequence). The CDR3 covers 16 residues. The J segment lost 4 bases and the V segment lost 6 bases, leaving 11 bases of the junction unmatched. The CDR3, as DNA: TGTGCCAGTAGCGGAGGTGGCGGGAGGGCCTCAGATACGCAGTATTTT. It specifies CASSGGGGRASDTQYF.

This chain joins TRBV3-1 (or the pseudogene TRBV3-2) and TRBJ2-3; no definite D call. V dropped 0 bases and J dropped 3 bases, with 1 base sitting between them. The CDR3 is made up of 12 amino acids. Germline V gene sequence: CDR1 LGHDT, CDR2 YNNKEL (reference sequence). The DNA of the CDR3 is TGTGCCAGCAGCCAAGATACAGATACGCAGTATTTT. Translating gives CASSQDTDTQYF.

This clone is classed as medium-sized. V and J are TRBV9 and TRBJ1-1; 7 bases match TRBD1. The CDR3 has 13 amino acids. Unmatched junction bases numbered 10, after V lost 7 bases and J lost 7 bases. Germline V gene lookup returns CDR1 SGDLS and CDR2 YYNGEE. Written as DNA, the CDR3 is TGTGCCAGCGGCACCGGGACAGAAAATGAAGCTTTCTTT. Translation gives CASGTGTENEAFF. The complete variable domain, with remaining parts taken from reference TRBV9 and TRBJ1-1, reads DSGVTQTPKHLITATGQRVTLRCSPRSGDLSVYWYQQSLDQGLQFLIQYYNGEERAKGNILERFSAQQFPDLHSELNLSSLELGDSALYFCASGTGTENEAFFGQGTRLTVV.

A few counts support this clone. The chain recombines TRBV3-1 (or the pseudogene TRBV3-2) with TRBJ2-7; D not certain. Between the trimmed V and J ends, which lost 4 bases and 5 bases, there was a span of 15 bases. The CDR3 is 14 residues long. Germline CDR1 and CDR2: LGHDT and YNNKEL (reference sequence). This CDR3 reads CASSPSPLLDEQYF. The CDR3 region has the DNA TGTGCCAGCAGCCCATCGCCCCTTCTTGACGAGCAGTACTTC.

This clone occurred a few times. The chain has TRBV9 and TRBJ2-7; perhaps TRBD1 as D (5 bases). The CDR3 totals 14 residues. Looked up from germline, CDR1 is SGDLS and CDR2 is YYNGEE. V was cut by 2 bases and J by 3 bases, with 12 bases left in between. The CDR3 DNA is TGTGCCAGCAGCGTGAAAGGCAGGGACTACGAGCAGTACTTC. This sequence encodes CASSVKGRDYEQYF. Drawing the rest from reference TRBV9 and TRBJ2-7, the complete variable domain is DSGVTQTPKHLITATGQRVTLRCSPRSGDLSVYWYQQSLDQGLQFLIQYYNGEERAKGNILERFSAQQFPDLHSELNLSSLELGDSALYFCASSVKGRDYEQYFGPGTRLTVT.

The rearrangement links TRBV9 to TRBJ2-7; TRBD2 is a possible D gene (6 bases). Germline V CDR1 and CDR2: SGDLS, YYNGEE. Deletions cut 4 bases from V and 5 bases from J, with 13 bases between. CDR3 length: 13 residues. The CDR3 DNA reads as TGTGCCAGCAGCAGGAAACTAGCAGACGAGCAGTACTTC. Its protein is CASSRKLADEQYF. The full variable domain, its missing parts supplied by reference TRBV9 and TRBJ2-7, is DSGVTQTPKHLITATGQRVTLRCSPRSGDLSVYWYQQSLDQGLQFLIQYYNGEERAKGNILERFSAQQFPDLHSELNLSSLELGDSALYFCASSRKLADEQYFGPGTRLTVT.

The V and J genes are TRBV6-5 and TRBJ1-2; 12 bases align to TRBD1. The CDR3 length is 15 residues. V dropped 6 bases and J dropped 3; count of bases not matched to a gene: 5. CDR1 and CDR2 from the germline V gene are MNHEY and SVGAGI. The DNA for the CDR3 is TGTGCCAGCAGGAGGGACAGGGGGCGGGACTATGGCTACACCTTC. Translating it yields CASRRDRGRDYGYTF.

CDR3 bases: TGTGCCAGCAGCCCCCTTCTGGGACAGGAAATCAATCAGCCCCAGCATTTT. It translates to CASSPLLGQEINQPQHF. The chain employs TRBV28 and TRBJ1-5; TRBD1 matches at 8 bases. The CDR3 totals 17 residues. Germline lookup yields CDR1 MDHEN and CDR2 SYDVKM. V shed 6 bases and J 3 bases; nucleotides not matched to a gene: 13.

The rearrangement uses TRBV9 and TRBJ2-7; tentatively, D is TRBD1 or TRBD2 (5 bases each). V was clipped by 3 bases and J by 0 bases, with 10 bases between them. The length of the CDR3 is 14 residues. The germline CDR1 and CDR2 sequences are SGDLS and YYNGEE. The CDR3 loop is CASSAWDGSYEQYF. The DNA of the CDR3 is TGTGCCAGCAGCGCCTGGGACGGCTCCTACGAGCAGTACTTC.

This clone was seen a single time. V gene TRBV6-6 combines with J gene TRBJ2-7, with D perhaps assigned TRBD1 or TRBD2 (5 bases each). V lost 0 bases and J 6 bases, leaving 12 bases between the germline ends. The CDR3 runs to 14 residues. Looked up from germline, CDR1 is MNHNY and CDR2 is SVGAGI (reference sequence). CDR3: CASSYSRGVGEQYF. The CDR3 DNA follows: TGTGCCAGCAGTTACTCGAGAGGGGTCGGCGAGCAGTACTTC.

The DNA of the CDR3 is TGTGCCATCAGCCCCCTACTGACAAATTCTGAGCAGTTCTTC. As protein: CAISPLLTNSEQFF. The chain has TRBV10-3 and TRBJ2-1; D gene uncertain. The germline V gene has CDR1 ENHRY and CDR2 SYGVKD. V lost 6 bases, J lost 9 bases, and 18 bases lay in between. There are 14 residues in the CDR3.

The J gene is TRBJ1-1, the V gene TRBV27, with no clear D. The CDR3 runs 14 residues. CDR1 and CDR2 from the germline V gene are MNHEY and SMNVEV (reference sequence). The V end was cut by 6 bases, the J end by 3 bases, with 14 bases between. The CDR3 protein is CASSLATPDTEAFF. CDR3 nucleotides: TGTGCCAGCAGCTTGGCCACGCCGGACACTGAAGCTTTCTTT.

The V call is TRBV7-6, the J call TRBJ2-3, with D possibly TRBD1 on 6 matching bases. The CDR3 runs to 15 residues. With 1 base removed from V and 0 bases from J, the gap between germline ends came to 8 bases. Germline V gives CDR1 SGHVS, CDR2 FNYEAQ. The CDR3 DNA reads TGTGCCAGCAGCTTAGGGACAGCTAGCACAGATACGCAGTATTTT. It translates to CASSLGTASTDTQYF.

The chain joins TRBV4-1 to TRBJ1-2; D is possibly TRBD1 (6 bases). V lost 1 base and J 4 bases, leaving 13 bases between the germline ends. The germline V gene encodes CDR1 MGHRA and CDR2 YSYEKL. The CDR3 has 15 amino acids. The CDR3 DNA reads as TGCGCCAGCAGCCAAGTAGAGGGGGGAACCTATGGCTACACCTTC. Translation gives CASSQVEGGTYGYTF.

The rearrangement joins TRBV29-1 to TRBJ1-1; D is uncertain. V was pared by 1 base and J by 4 bases, with 4 bases between. The CDR3 has 11 residues. Looked up from germline, CDR1 is SQVTM and CDR2 is ANQGSEA. DNA for the CDR3: TGCAGCGTTGAAGGGGGCACTGAAGCTTTCTTT. Its protein is CSVEGGTEAFF. Full variable domain (missing parts from reference TRBV29-1 and TRBJ1-1): SAVISQKPSRDICQRGTSLTIQCQVDSQVTMMFWYRQQPGQSLTLIATANQGSEATYESGFVIDKFPISRPNLTFSTLTVSNMSPEDSSIYLCSVEGGTEAFFGQGTRLTVV.

The V call is TRBV28, the J call TRBJ2-3; 9 bases fit TRBD1. Germline V gene sequence: CDR1 MDHEN, CDR2 SYDVKM. The CDR3 sequence is 16 residues long. V gave up 5 bases and J gave up 0 bases; unmatched junction bases: 6. The CDR3, as DNA: TGTGCCAGCAGTCCCCGGACAGGGGCAAGCACAGATACGCAGTATTTT. Protein product: CASSPRTGASTDTQYF.

The J gene is TRBJ1-1, the V gene TRBV30; no reliable D call. Germline lookup yields CDR1 GTSNPN and CDR2 SVGIG (reference sequence). This CDR3 comprises 14 residues. Trimming stripped 3 bases from V and 2 bases from J, with 13 bases between. The CDR3 DNA reads TGTGCCTGGAGGGTGAAATTCCTCAACACTGAAGCTTTCTTT. Protein product: CAWRVKFLNTEAFF. Full variable domain (outside the CDR3, taken from reference TRBV30 and TRBJ1-1): SQTIHQWPATLVQPVGSPLSLECTVEGTSNPNLYWYRQAAGRGLQLLFYSVGIGQISSEVPQNLSASRPQDRQFILSSKKLLLSDSGFYLCAWRVKFLNTEAFFGQGTRLTVV.

This rearrangement joins TRBV3-1 (or the pseudogene TRBV3-2) to TRBJ1-3, with TRBD1 identical over 7 bases. The CDR3 is made up of 17 amino acids. After removal of 4 bases from V and 0 bases from J, the junction contained 9 bases not matched to a gene. Germline CDR1 is LGHDT and CDR2 is YNNKEL (reference sequence). The CDR3 DNA follows: TGTGCCAGCAGCCTTCGACAGGGTACCTTCTCTGGAAACACCATATATTTT. The encoded protein is CASSLRQGTFSGNTIYF.